The sequence of this TCR beta chain was determined in a study of CD8 T cells in ankylosing spondylitis. General study findings and limits: In the blood and synovial fluid of reactive arthritis, some motif variants had been previously reported. Clones linked to disease, bearing a CD8+ phenotype, were relatively rare in peripheral blood. Seemingly distinctive of ankylosing spondylitis blood was a TCR beta motif formed by eight highly homologous variants. Enrichment of disease-linked clones was reportedly significant in matched ankylosing spondylitis synovial fluid.

One entry per CDR3 protein results from TCRdb running MiXCR on the 5' RACE reads. This repertoire shows under 300,000 distinct CDR3 sequences, 7.5% to 9% found once; its top ten account for 6.5% to 7%. The CDR3 covers 11 residues. Germline CDR1 is MNHNY and CDR2 is SVGAGI (reference sequence). Trimming took 6 bases from V and 4 from J, leaving 6 bases between them. This clonotype was counted many times. Its matching antigen is unknown. The chain recombines TRBV6-6 with TRBJ2-5; D is undetermined. The clonotype originates from a male donor with ankylosing spondylitis or in good health (not recorded which). Material for sequencing was blood, either unsorted or a sorted T cell fraction (not recorded which). This CDR3 reads CASRTGETQYF. The CDR3 region has the DNA TGTGCCAGCAGAACGGGAGAGACCCAGTACTTC.